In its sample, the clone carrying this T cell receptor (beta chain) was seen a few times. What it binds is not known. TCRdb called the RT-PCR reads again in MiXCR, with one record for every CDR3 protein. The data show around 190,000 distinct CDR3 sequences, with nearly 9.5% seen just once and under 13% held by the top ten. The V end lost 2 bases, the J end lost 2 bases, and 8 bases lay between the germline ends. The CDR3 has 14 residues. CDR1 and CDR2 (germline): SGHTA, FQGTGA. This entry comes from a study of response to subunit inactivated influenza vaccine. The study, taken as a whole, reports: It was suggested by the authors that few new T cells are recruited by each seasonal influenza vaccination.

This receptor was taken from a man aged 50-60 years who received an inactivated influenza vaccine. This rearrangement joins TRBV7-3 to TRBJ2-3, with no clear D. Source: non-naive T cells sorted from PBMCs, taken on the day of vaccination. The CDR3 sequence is CASSLGTDTDTQYF. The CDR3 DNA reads TGTGCCAGCAGCTTAGGAACAGACACAGATACGCAGTATTTT. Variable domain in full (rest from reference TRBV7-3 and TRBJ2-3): GAGVSQTPSNKVTEKGKYVELRCDPISGHTALYWYRQSLGQGPEFLIYFQGTGAADDSGLPNDRFFAVRPEGSVSTLKIQRTERGDSAVYLCASSLGTDTDTQYFGPGTRLTVL.